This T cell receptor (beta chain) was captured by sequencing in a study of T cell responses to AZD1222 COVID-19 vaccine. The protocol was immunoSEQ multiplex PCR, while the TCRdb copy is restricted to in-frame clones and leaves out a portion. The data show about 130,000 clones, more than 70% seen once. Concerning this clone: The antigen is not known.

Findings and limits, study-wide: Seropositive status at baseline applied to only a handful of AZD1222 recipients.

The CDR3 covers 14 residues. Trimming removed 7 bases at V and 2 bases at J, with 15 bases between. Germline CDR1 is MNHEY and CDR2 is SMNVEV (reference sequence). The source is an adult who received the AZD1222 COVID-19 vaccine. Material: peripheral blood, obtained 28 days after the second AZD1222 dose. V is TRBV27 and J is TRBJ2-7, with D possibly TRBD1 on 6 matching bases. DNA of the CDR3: TGTGCCAGCAAAGCGACAGGATCCGCCTACGAGCAGTACTTC. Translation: CASKATGSAYEQYF.